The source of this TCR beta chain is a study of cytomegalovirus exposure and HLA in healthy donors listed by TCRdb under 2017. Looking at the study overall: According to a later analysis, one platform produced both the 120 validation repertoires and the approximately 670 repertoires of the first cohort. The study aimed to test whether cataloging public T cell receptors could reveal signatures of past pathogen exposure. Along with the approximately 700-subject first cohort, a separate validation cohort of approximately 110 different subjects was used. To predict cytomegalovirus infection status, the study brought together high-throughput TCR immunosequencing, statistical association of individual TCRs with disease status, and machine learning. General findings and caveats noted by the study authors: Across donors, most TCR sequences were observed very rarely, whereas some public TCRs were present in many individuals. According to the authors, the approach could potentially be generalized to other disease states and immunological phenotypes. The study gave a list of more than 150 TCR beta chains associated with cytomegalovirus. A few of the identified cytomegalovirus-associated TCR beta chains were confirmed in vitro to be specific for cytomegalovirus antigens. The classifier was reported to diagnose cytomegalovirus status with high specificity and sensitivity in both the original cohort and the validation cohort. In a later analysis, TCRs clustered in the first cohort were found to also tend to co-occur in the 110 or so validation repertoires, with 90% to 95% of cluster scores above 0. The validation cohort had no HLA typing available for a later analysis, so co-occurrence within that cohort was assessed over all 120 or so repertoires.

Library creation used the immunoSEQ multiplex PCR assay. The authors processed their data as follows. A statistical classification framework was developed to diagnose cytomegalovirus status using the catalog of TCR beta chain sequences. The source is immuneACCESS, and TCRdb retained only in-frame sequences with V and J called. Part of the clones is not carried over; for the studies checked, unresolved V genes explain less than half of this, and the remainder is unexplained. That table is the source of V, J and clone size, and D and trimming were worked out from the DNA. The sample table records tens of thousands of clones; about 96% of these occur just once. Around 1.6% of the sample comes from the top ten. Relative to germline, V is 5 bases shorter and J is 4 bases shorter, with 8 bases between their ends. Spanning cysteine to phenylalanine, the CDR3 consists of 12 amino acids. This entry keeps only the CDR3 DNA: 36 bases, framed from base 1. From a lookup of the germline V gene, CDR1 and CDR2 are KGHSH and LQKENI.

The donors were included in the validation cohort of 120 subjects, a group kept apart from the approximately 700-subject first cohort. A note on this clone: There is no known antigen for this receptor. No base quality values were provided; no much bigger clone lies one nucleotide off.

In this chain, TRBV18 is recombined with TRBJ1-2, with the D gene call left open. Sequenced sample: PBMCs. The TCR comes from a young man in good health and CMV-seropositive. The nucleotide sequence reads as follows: TGTGCCAGCTCAGAGGGTATCTATGGCTACACCTTC. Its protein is CASSEGIYGYTF.